The 12 T cell receptor beta chains below come from one sample, sequenced in a study of preoperative IRX-2 immunotherapy in early breast cancer. Libraries were prepared by immunoSEQ multiplex PCR; TCRdb keeps only in-frame clonotypes and omits some of them. The sample has about 98,000 clones; approximately 90% are singletons. Noted treatment: preoperative locoregional IRX-2 cytokine immunotherapy. Sequencing was performed on tumor tissue, taken after IRX-2 immunotherapy. The receptor source for this set is a human donor with breast cancer.

The chain joins TRBV5-1 to TRBJ1-2; 11 bases are a match to TRBD1. The V and J ends lost 3 bases and 1 base, in that order; junction bases with no gene match: 2. CDR1 is SGHRS, CDR2 YFSETQ, per germline. The CDR3 is made up of 15 amino acids. The CDR3 loop reads CASSWGQGGNYGYTF. The CDR3 DNA reads TGCGCCAGCAGCTGGGGACAGGGGGGTAACTATGGCTACACCTTC.

This rearrangement joins TRBV23-1 to TRBJ1-4; the match to TRBD1 covers 9 bases. TRBV23-1 falls under the ORF class, with uncertain function. Losses at the gene ends were 6 bases for V and 7 bases for J; bases not matched to a gene: 6. This CDR3 is 14 amino acids long. Here the CDR3 reads CASSGGQGREKLFF. In DNA, the CDR3 is TGCGCCAGCAGCGGGGGACAGGGCCGTGAAAAACTGTTTTTT.

The chain is built from TRBV7-4 and TRBJ1-6; unclear D gene. The germline V gene encodes CDR1 SGHVT and CDR2 SQSDAQ. CDR3 size: 18 residues. V gave up 3 bases and J gave up 0 bases, with 15 bases separating them. CDR3 in DNA: TGTGCCAGCAGCTTCGAGGTCTCCGGGAGCTCCTATAATTCACCCCTCCACTTT. Protein product: CASSFEVSGSSYNSPLHF.

The rearrangement uses TRBV15 and TRBJ1-1; no firm D call. The V end lost 3 bases, the J end lost 5 bases, and 13 bases lay between the germline ends. The CDR3 covers 14 residues. Germline V gene sequence: CDR1 LNHNV, CDR2 YYDKDF (reference sequence). CDR3 in amino acids: CATSSTAGVTEAFF. The CDR3 region has the DNA TGTGCCACCAGCAGCACAGCCGGCGTTACTGAAGCTTTCTTT.

The rearrangement joins TRBV28 to TRBJ1-5, with a tentative D call TRBD1 (5 bases). Germline CDR1 MDHEN, CDR2 SYDVKM. V was pared by 6 bases and J by 7 bases, with 16 bases between. The length of the CDR3 is 14 residues. The CDR3 coding sequence is TGTGCCAGCAGCCGGCCGCCGGGGGGGCAGCCCCAGCATTTT. Its protein is CASSRPPGGQPQHF.

The chain joins TRBV18 to TRBJ1-5; 8 positions match TRBD1. The V segment lost 6 bases and the J segment 2 bases; nucleotides outside the gene matches: 6. CDR1 is KGHSH, CDR2 LQKENI, per germline. CDR3 size: 15 residues. CDR3 sequence reads: CASSDGQGGNQPQHF. The CDR3, as DNA: TGTGCCAGCTCTGACGGACAGGGCGGCAATCAGCCCCAGCATTTT.

The gene calls are TRBV19 and TRBJ1-4; TRBD1 matches at 7 bases. CDR3 length: 13 residues. The germline V gene has CDR1 LNHDA and CDR2 SQIVND (reference sequence). V was pared by 8 bases and J by 8 bases, with 8 bases of the junction left unmatched. This CDR3 is CASRDRVWEKLFF. The CDR3 nucleotides are TGTGCCAGTCGCGACAGGGTATGGGAAAAACTGTTTTTT.

The J gene is TRBJ2-3, the V gene TRBV18; D is ambiguous. Germline CDR1 and CDR2: KGHSH and LQKENI. V lost 6 bases and J lost 2, with 6 bases in between. The CDR3 covers 12 residues. The CDR3 DNA reads TGTGCCAGCTCCCCCAACACAGATACGCAGTATTTT. This translates into CASSPNTDTQYF. The full variable domain, in which reference TRBV18 and TRBJ2-3 provide the parts outside the CDR3, is NAGVMQNPRHLVRRRGQEARLRCSPMKGHSHVYWYRQLPEEGLKFMVYLQKENIIDESGMPKERFSAEFPKEGPSILRIQQVVRGDSAAYFCASSPNTDTQYFGPGTRLTVL.

V usage is TRBV28 and J usage is TRBJ1-5; D gene ambiguous. The CDR3 is 15 residues long. Between the trimmed V and J ends, which lost 7 bases and 1 base, there was a span of 14 bases. Germline V CDR1 and CDR2: MDHEN, SYDVKM. CDR3: CASIGSYSSNQPQHF. DNA for the CDR3: TGTGCCAGCATAGGTTCGTACAGCAGCAATCAGCCCCAGCATTTT. Full variable domain (rest looked up from reference TRBV28 and TRBJ1-5): DVKVTQSSRYLVKRTGEKVFLECVQDMDHENMFWYRQDPGLGLRLIYFSYDVKMKEKGDIPEGYSVSREKKERFSLILESASTNQTSMYLCASIGSYSSNQPQHFGDGTRLSIL.

The chain has TRBV19 and TRBJ1-1; 7 positions agree with TRBD1. The germline V gene has CDR1 LNHDA and CDR2 SQIVND (reference sequence). J lost 4 bases, V lost 4 bases, and 6 bases had no gene match. This CDR3 is 14 amino acids long. DNA of the CDR3: TGTGCCAGTAGTAGGGGTCGACAGGGCACTGAAGCTTTCTTT. Its protein is CASSRGRQGTEAFF.

The rearrangement joins TRBV18 to TRBJ1-4; no clear D gene. Germline lookup yields CDR1 KGHSH and CDR2 LQKENI. The ends were cut back, 0 bases at V and 7 bases at J, with 12 bases in the middle. The CDR3 is made up of 15 amino acids. CDR3: CASSPPSGRGEKLFF. The CDR3 bases are TGTGCCAGCTCACCACCGTCGGGTAGAGGTGAAAAACTGTTTTTT.

The chain couples TRBV5-1 to TRBJ2-7, with D unclear. The CDR3 length is 14 residues. CDR1 is SGHRS, CDR2 YFSETQ, per germline. Trimming pared 4 bases from V and 2 bases from J, leaving 13 bases between. The CDR3 DNA reads as TGCGCCAGCAGCCATGGTGGCAGCGCCTACGAGCAGTACTTC. Translating it yields CASSHGGSAYEQYF.